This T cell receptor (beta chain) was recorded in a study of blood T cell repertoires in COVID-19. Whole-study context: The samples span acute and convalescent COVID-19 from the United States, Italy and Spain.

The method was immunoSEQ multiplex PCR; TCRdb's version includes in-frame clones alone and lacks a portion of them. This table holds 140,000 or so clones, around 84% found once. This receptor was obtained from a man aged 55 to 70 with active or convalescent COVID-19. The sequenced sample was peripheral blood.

The CDR3, as DNA: TGTGCCAGCAGCTTAACACAGGCCTCTAACTATGGCTACACCTTC. Its translation is CASSLTQASNYGYTF. This chain uses TRBV7-8 with TRBJ1-2; D perhaps matches TRBD1 (5 bases). This CDR3 is 15 amino acids long. Germline lookup yields CDR1 SGHVS and CDR2 FQNEAQ. V was cut by 2 bases and J by 0 bases, with 10 bases left in between.